The clone carrying this T cell receptor beta chain was seen only a few times. The antigen remains unidentified. The CDR3 length is 16 residues. Germline CDR1 SGHTA, CDR2 FQGTGA. V was cut by 2 bases and J by 3 bases, with 11 bases left in between. The data belong to a study of blood T cells in healthy people across ages. Through a sample-barcoded 5' primer and a J-beta primer mix, a second PCR was run for roughly 6 to 11 cycles. TCRdb re-called the 5' RACE reads with MiXCR, one entry per CDR3 protein. Found here are under 1,100,000 distinct CDR3 sequences, about 25% of them singletons; the top ten hold around 0.75%. Caucasian individuals from Russia who were healthy and aged about 6 to 95 acted as donors. Study-level findings and limits: Age advanced and TCR beta diversity per million T cells fell, roughly linearly.

The data were also submitted as part of a second study, on T cells of mothers and their children. Turning to that study: The output of TCR recombination is shaped by thymic selection similarly in related and unrelated pairs.

This TCR came from a girl aged 2 to 9 in good health. The specimen was blood. V usage is TRBV7-3 and J usage is TRBJ2-6, with a possible D match to TRBD2 (5 bases). CDR3 sequence reads: CASSLGVGSGANVLTF. The CDR3 DNA follows: TGTGCCAGCAGCTTAGGAGTAGGGAGTGGGGCCAACGTCCTGACTTTC.